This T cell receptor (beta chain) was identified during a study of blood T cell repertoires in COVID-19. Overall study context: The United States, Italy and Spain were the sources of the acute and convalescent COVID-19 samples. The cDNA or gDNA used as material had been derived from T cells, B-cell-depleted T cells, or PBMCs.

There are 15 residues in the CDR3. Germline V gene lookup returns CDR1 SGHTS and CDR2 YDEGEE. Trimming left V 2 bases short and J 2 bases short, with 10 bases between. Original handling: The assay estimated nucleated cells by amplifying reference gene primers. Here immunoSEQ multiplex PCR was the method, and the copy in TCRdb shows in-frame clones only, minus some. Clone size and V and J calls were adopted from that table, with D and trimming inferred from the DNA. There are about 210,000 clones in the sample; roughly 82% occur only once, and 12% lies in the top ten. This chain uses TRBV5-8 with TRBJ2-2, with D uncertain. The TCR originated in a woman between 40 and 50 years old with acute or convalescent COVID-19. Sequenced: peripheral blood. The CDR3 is CASSLAPSNTGELFF. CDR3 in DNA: TGTGCCAGCAGCTTAGCGCCGTCTAACACCGGGGAGCTGTTTTTT.